Presented here are 12 T cell receptor beta chains from one specimen sequenced in a study of blood T cell repertoires in COVID-19. Sequencing used immunoSEQ multiplex PCR; TCRdb keeps in-frame clones, though not all of them. Of some 45,000 clones in the sample, under 85% are singletons; the top ten hold 30% to 35%. The sequencing input was peripheral blood. Every receptor here comes from a woman at least 80 years old with acute or convalescent COVID-19.

The J gene is TRBJ2-1, the V gene TRBV30, with 14 bases that match TRBD2. CDR1 is GTSNPN and CDR2 is SVGIG in the germline V gene (reference sequence). There are 16 residues in the CDR3. J was trimmed by 7 bases and V by 7 bases; bases with no gene match: 12. The CDR3 region is CASRGLAGEGSNEQFF. The CDR3 nucleotides are TGTGCCTCGAGGGGACTAGCGGGAGAGGGGAGTAATGAGCAGTTCTTC.

This clone was picked up one time. The CDR3 reads CASSPGANYGYTF. As DNA, the CDR3 is TGTGCCAGCTCACCTGGGGCCAACTATGGCTACACCTTC. The chain carries TRBV18 and TRBJ1-2, with TRBD1 as a possible D gene (5 bases). There are 13 residues in the CDR3. V lost 3 bases and J 2 bases, leaving 7 bases between the germline ends. Germline V gives CDR1 KGHSH, CDR2 LQKENI. Looking up the rest from reference TRBV18 and TRBJ1-2 gives the full variable domain: NAGVMQNPRHLVRRRGQEARLRCSPMKGHSHVYWYRQLPEEGLKFMVYLQKENIIDESGMPKERFSAEFPKEGPSILRIQQVVRGDSAAYFCASSPGANYGYTFGSGTRLTVV.

The chain couples TRBV15 to TRBJ2-1; maybe TRBD1 (6 bases). Germline V CDR1 and CDR2: LNHNV, YYDKDF (reference sequence). V lost 6 bases to trimming and J lost 0 bases, with 12 bases between them. The CDR3 covers 15 residues. The CDR3 nucleotides are TGTGCCACCAGTCCGGGACAAAGCTCCTACAATGAGCAGTTCTTC. Translation: CATSPGQSSYNEQFF.

The chain combines TRBV21-1 with TRBJ1-2; the table's D gene call, TRBD1, was not cross checked with the DNA. TRBV21-1 is assigned pseudogene status. This CDR3 comprises 16 residues. The CDR3 loop reads CASSKDGGQTNYGYTF. The CDR3 DNA reads TGTGCCAGCAGCAAAGACGGTGGACAGACTAACTATGGCTACACCTTC.

This rearrangement joins TRBV4-1 to TRBJ2-1, with 7 bases that match TRBD2. Germline V lookup: CDR1 MGHRA, CDR2 YSYEKL. V lost 1 base, J lost 6 bases, and 6 bases stayed unmatched. The CDR3 has 15 residues. The CDR3 reads CASSQVEGGANEQFF. CDR3 nucleotide sequence: TGCGCCAGCAGCCAAGTGGAGGGAGGGGCCAATGAGCAGTTCTTC.

The genes are TRBV29-1 and TRBJ2-6; no clear D. This CDR3 has 14 amino acids. V dropped 6 bases and J dropped 0 bases, with 9 bases sitting between them. The germline V gene encodes CDR1 SQVTM and CDR2 ANQGSEA. Written as DNA, the CDR3 is TGCAGCGTCGATACCGGCTCTGGGGCCAACGTCCTGACTTTC. Translated: CSVDTGSGANVLTF.

The V and J genes are TRBV16 and TRBJ1-5; no reliable D call. Germline V gene data show CDR1 as KGHSY and CDR2 as FQNENV. The CDR3 is 14 amino acids. The ends were cut back, 4 bases at V and 0 bases at J, with 7 bases in the middle. CDR3 coding DNA: TGTGCCAGCAGCCCCGGCGGTAGCAATCAGCCCCAGCATTTT. Its translation: CASSPGGSNQPQHF.

The chain employs TRBV4-1 and TRBJ2-1; weak D call: TRBD2 (6 bases). The V gene lost 4 bases and the J gene lost 8 bases, with 12 bases spanning the gap. This CDR3 has 13 residues. The V gene's germline CDR1 is MGHRA and CDR2 YSYEKL. The CDR3 region is CASSPPAGYEQFF. CDR3 sequence (DNA): TGCGCCAGCAGCCCCCCAGCGGGTTATGAGCAGTTCTTC.

This chain uses TRBV14 with TRBJ1-4, with 9 bases lining up with TRBD1. Trimming removed 7 bases from V and 7 bases from J; junction bases left unmatched: 10. Germline values: CDR1 SGHDN, CDR2 FVKESK. This CDR3 contains 15 residues. In DNA, the CDR3 is TGTGCCAGCACCAAAACAGGGGGCAGCGGTGAAAAACTGTTTTTT. This translates into CASTKTGGSGEKLFF.

This clone was observed a single time. This chain joins TRBV7-9 and TRBJ2-6; D might be TRBD1 (5 bases). Trimming pared 4 bases from V and 3 bases from J, leaving 13 bases between. From germline, CDR1 is SEHNR and CDR2 FQNEAQ (reference sequence). This CDR3 region has 16 residues. This chain's CDR3 is CASSSKTDRGANVLTF. Here the CDR3 DNA reads TGTGCCAGCAGCTCCAAGACAGACCGTGGGGCCAACGTCCTGACTTTC.

The V and J genes are TRBV2 and TRBJ1-3; no clear D. The germline gives CDR1 SNHLY, CDR2 FYNNEI. The CDR3 contains 16 residues. Trimming took 3 bases from V and 0 from J, leaving 12 bases between them. CDR3 residues: CASSDGGVGSGNTIYF. In DNA, the CDR3 is TGTGCCAGCAGTGATGGCGGGGTCGGCTCTGGAAACACCATATATTTT. The full variable domain, its missing parts supplied by reference TRBV2 and TRBJ1-3, is EPEVTQTPSHQVTQMGQEVILRCVPISNHLYFYWYRQILGQKVEFLVSFYNNEISEKSEIFDDQFSVERPDGSNFTLKIRSTKLEDSAMYFCASSDGGVGSGNTIYFGEGSWLTVV.

This CDR3 reads CASSFLAGGSGNEQFF. The CDR3 nucleotides read TGTGCCAGCAGCTTTCTAGCGGGAGGCTCCGGAAATGAGCAGTTCTTC. The V call is TRBV7-2, the J call TRBJ2-1, with 11 bases fitting TRBD2. Germline V lookup: CDR1 SGHTA, CDR2 FQGNSA. This CDR3 comprises 16 residues. Trimming at V came to 3 bases and at J to 7 bases, leaving 8 bases not matched to a gene.